Following are 27 T cell receptor beta chains from one sample sequenced in a study of early T cells in non-severe SARS-CoV-2 infection. TCRdb recomputed calls from the 5' RACE reads with MiXCR, one row per CDR3 protein. The sample consists of 60,000 to 65,000 distinct CDR3 sequences, 9.5% to 15% of them appearing once. Sequences were obtained from whole blood. Every receptor here comes from an adult who was a healthcare worker with PCR-confirmed SARS-CoV-2 infection or an uninfected control (not recorded which).

This clonotype occurred many times. The chain links TRBV4-1 to TRBJ1-1; no definite D call. The germline CDR1 and CDR2 sequences are MGHRA and YSYEKL. The CDR3 contains 17 residues. V shed 0 bases and J shed 0 bases, with 14 bases lying between them. The CDR3 coding sequence is TGCGCCAGCAGCCAAGATCGGGTCTGGCAGCTGAACACTGAAGCTTTCTTT. It specifies CASSQDRVWQLNTEAFF.

This chain links TRBV6-5 with TRBJ1-2; no firm D call. The length of the CDR3 is 11 residues. From germline, CDR1 is MNHEY and CDR2 SVGAGI. Trimming removed 8 bases from V and 7 bases from J, with 11 bases in between. The CDR3 bases are TGTGCCAGCGGACCCCAACCTGGCTACACCTTC. This sequence encodes CASGPQPGYTF.

The chain employs TRBV6-1 and TRBJ1-6; the D is unclear. Germline V gives CDR1 MNHNS, CDR2 SASEGT. Trimming removed 7 bases at V and 7 bases at J, with 14 bases between. The CDR3 totals 14 residues. This CDR3 is CASTTLGFNSPLHF. The CDR3 bases are TGTGCCAGCACCACCTTGGGTTTCAATTCACCCCTCCACTTT.

This chain uses TRBV5-6 with TRBJ2-7; 7 bases are shared with TRBD1. There are 16 residues in the CDR3. CDR1 is SGHDT and CDR2 is YYEEEE in the germline V gene. The V and J ends lost 4 bases and 3 bases, in that order; junction bases with no gene match: 13. The CDR3 DNA is TGTGCCAGCAGCACGCTCCGGGACAGCCCTTTCTACGAGCAGTACTTC. Its translation is CASSTLRDSPFYEQYF.

This clonotype was counted many times. The chain couples TRBV6-5 to TRBJ2-7, with 8 bases fitting TRBD1. CDR1 is MNHEY and CDR2 is SVGAGI in the germline V gene. After removal of 5 bases from V and 1 base from J, the junction contained 1 base not matched to a gene. This CDR3 is 13 amino acids long. CDR3 sequence: CASSRTGSYEQYF. The DNA for the CDR3 is TGTGCCAGCAGTCGGACAGGGTCCTACGAGCAGTACTTC.

This clonotype has a handful of counts. This chain links TRBV29-1 with TRBJ2-7; the D is unclear. The germline V gene encodes CDR1 SQVTM and CDR2 ANQGSEA. V lost 6 bases to trimming and J lost 4 bases, with 13 bases between them. The CDR3 has 12 amino acids. CDR3 region: CSVISPAYEQYF. Written as DNA, the CDR3 is TGCAGCGTGATCTCCCCGGCGTACGAGCAGTACTTC.

This clonotype was recorded at least ten times. This chain uses TRBV28 with TRBJ2-5, with TRBD1 matching 9 bases. This CDR3 is 12 amino acids long. Looked up from germline, CDR1 is MDHEN and CDR2 is SYDVKM. V shed 7 bases and J 5 bases; nucleotides not matched to a gene: 2. The CDR3 spells CASTQGAETQYF. The CDR3 DNA is TGTGCCAGCACACAGGGGGCCGAGACCCAGTACTTC.

This clonotype was seen ten or more times. The chain recombines TRBV6-2 or TRBV6-3 with TRBJ2-2; D unclear. The V gene lost 6 bases and the J gene lost 4 bases, with 15 bases spanning the gap. There are 15 residues in the CDR3. Germline V gene sequence: CDR1 MNHEY, CDR2 SVGEGT. This CDR3 reads CASRSYNRGTGELFF. CDR3 bases: TGTGCCAGCAGAAGCTACAATCGCGGCACCGGGGAGCTGTTTTTT.

This clonotype was seen at least ten times. This chain connects TRBV5-1 to TRBJ2-2; the D gene is possibly TRBD1 (6 bases). Germline CDR1 SGHRS, CDR2 YFSETQ. This CDR3 has 16 residues. V gave up 1 base and J gave up 4 bases, with 14 bases separating them. CDR3 amino acids: CASSLFRTDTTGELFF. The CDR3 DNA sequence: TGCGCCAGCAGCTTGTTCAGGACAGATACCACCGGGGAGCTGTTTTTT.

This clonotype was found a few times. The chain is built from TRBV29-1 and TRBJ2-7, with TRBD2 identical over 12 bases. The J segment lost 2 bases and the V segment lost 4 bases, leaving 6 bases of the junction unmatched. The germline gives CDR1 SQVTM, CDR2 ANQGSEA. This CDR3 has 15 residues. CDR3 DNA sequence: TGCAGCGTTGTAGGAACTAGCGGGAGGCCCTACGAGCAGTACTTC. Its translation: CSVVGTSGRPYEQYF.

This clonotype was picked up many times. This rearrangement joins TRBV27 to TRBJ2-7; D is uncertain. V was cut by 5 bases and J by 3 bases, with 17 bases left in between. The CDR3 is 15 amino acids. CDR1 MNHEY and CDR2 SMNVEV come from the germline V gene (reference sequence). This chain's CDR3 is CASSPLAVALYEQYF. CDR3 bases: TGTGCCAGCAGTCCCTTGGCAGTCGCCCTCTACGAGCAGTACTTC.

This clonotype was counted ten times or more. This rearrangement joins TRBV20-1 to TRBJ2-1, with D possibly being TRBD2 (5 bases). CDR1 and CDR2 from the germline V gene are DFQATT and SNEGSKA (reference sequence). The CDR3 has 12 amino acids. V was shortened by 3 bases and J by 2 bases, with 5 bases between the two germline ends. Written as DNA, the CDR3 is TGCAGTGCTAGCGGGACCTACAATGAGCAGTTCTTC. Encoded protein: CSASGTYNEQFF.

This clonotype has a count of ten or more. The chain employs TRBV2 and TRBJ1-4; D is unresolved. Per the germline V gene, CDR1 is SNHLY and CDR2 is FYNNEI. The V end was cut by 8 bases, the J end by 5 bases, with 12 bases between. The CDR3 totals 13 residues. The CDR3 sequence: CASEETRNEKLFF. Here the CDR3 DNA reads TGTGCCAGCGAGGAAACACGGAATGAAAAACTGTTTTTT.

This chain links TRBV29-1 with TRBJ1-2; D not resolved. The CDR3 is 11 residues long. Trimming pared 1 base from V and 7 bases from J, leaving 7 bases between. The germline gives CDR1 SQVTM, CDR2 ANQGSEA. The CDR3 DNA sequence: TGCAGCGTTGAAGTGGGTCCTGGCTACACCTTC. Translation gives CSVEVGPGYTF.

This clonotype was seen only a few times. The rearrangement links TRBV10-2 to TRBJ1-6; D remains unclear. Germline V gene lookup returns CDR1 WSHSY and CDR2 SAAADI. CDR3 size: 13 residues. V lost 7 bases, J lost 10 bases, and 14 bases lay in between. CDR3 sequence reads: CASIGQKNSPLHF. For the CDR3, the DNA is TGCGCCAGCATCGGGCAGAAGAACTCACCCCTCCACTTT.

This clonotype was picked up many times. The J gene is TRBJ2-1, the V gene TRBV20-1; 9 bases align to TRBD1. CDR1 and CDR2 from the germline V gene are DFQATT and SNEGSKA (reference sequence). CDR3 length: 15 amino acids. V dropped 6 bases and J dropped 7; count of bases not matched to a gene: 13. The CDR3 sequence is CSATNDRGFANEQFF. As DNA, the CDR3 is TGCAGTGCCACAAATGACAGGGGGTTCGCAAATGAGCAGTTCTTC.

The chain uses TRBV3-1 and TRBJ2-3, with 7 bases fitting TRBD1. This CDR3 contains 14 residues. V trimming: 6 bases; J trimming: 5 bases; junction bases outside the gene matches: 8. Germline V lookup: CDR1 LGHDT, CDR2 YNNKEL (reference sequence). The CDR3 reads CASRDRDRKDTQYF. CDR3 sequence (DNA): TGTGCCAGCAGGGACCGGGACAGAAAAGATACGCAGTATTTT.

This clonotype was seen repeatedly, ten times or more. The chain joins TRBV19 to TRBJ2-1; D remains ambiguous. Looked up from germline, CDR1 is LNHDA and CDR2 is SQIVND (reference sequence). Trimming removed 5 bases at V and 9 bases at J, with 14 bases between. This CDR3 contains 13 residues. CDR3 nucleotide sequence: TGTGCCAGTAGTGGAAGATCGGGTGGTGAGCAGTTCTTC. The encoded protein is CASSGRSGGEQFF.

The J gene is TRBJ2-1, the V gene TRBV7-2; D may be TRBD2 (5 bases). V was clipped by 4 bases and J by 8 bases, with 12 bases between them. Germline CDR1 and CDR2: SGHTA and FQGNSA. The CDR3 runs to 13 residues. The chain's CDR3 is CASSSPNSDEQFF. CDR3 DNA sequence: TGTGCCAGCAGCTCCCCGAATAGCGATGAGCAGTTCTTC.

The chain links TRBV12-3 or TRBV12-4 to TRBJ1-1, with no clear D. V lost 3 bases to trimming and J lost 5 bases, with 10 bases between them. The CDR3 consists of 13 residues. The DNA for the CDR3 is TGTGCCAGCAGTTTCGAAACTCGAACTGAAGCTTTCTTT. This sequence encodes CASSFETRTEAFF.

The chain uses TRBV20-1 and TRBJ2-3; D is uncertain. The CDR3 loop spans 11 amino acids. Germline V CDR1 and CDR2: DFQATT, SNEGSKA (reference sequence). Trimming removed 6 bases at V and 4 bases at J, with 8 bases between. The CDR3 is CSARPSDTQYF. The CDR3, as DNA: TGCAGTGCCCGACCGTCAGATACGCAGTATTTT.

This clonotype was detected ten times or more. The chain uses TRBV27 and TRBJ1-5; D possibly corresponds to TRBD1 (5 bases). V was shortened by 3 bases and J by 7 bases, with 10 bases between the two germline ends. The CDR3 extends over 13 amino acids. CDR1 and CDR2 from the germline V gene are MNHEY and SMNVEV (reference sequence). The CDR3 DNA reads TGTGCCAGCAGTTTCGACAGAGAACAGCCCCAGCATTTT. It is translated as CASSFDREQPQHF.

This clonotype was counted ten times or more. V usage is TRBV18 and J usage is TRBJ2-1; D is uncertain. Germline V gene sequence: CDR1 KGHSH, CDR2 LQKENI. V lost 2 bases to trimming and J lost 0 bases, with 5 bases between them. The CDR3 has 14 amino acids. The chain's CDR3 is CASSPSRSYNEQFF. Written as DNA, the CDR3 is TGTGCCAGCTCACCATCCCGCTCCTACAATGAGCAGTTCTTC.

Only a few counts were recorded for this clonotype. V and J are TRBV6-5 and TRBJ2-3, with no clear D. CDR1 is MNHEY and CDR2 is SVGAGI in the germline V gene. Trimming took 6 bases from V and 2 from J, leaving 3 bases between them. This CDR3 has 11 amino acids. For the CDR3, the DNA is TGTGCCAGCAGGAACACAGATACGCAGTATTTT. Residues: CASRNTDTQYF.

This clonotype was counted ten times or more. This chain connects TRBV12-3 or TRBV12-4 to TRBJ2-7; D gene uncertain. The CDR3 is 11 amino acids. V lost 4 bases to trimming and J lost 2 bases, with 3 bases between them. The CDR3 sequence: CASSSPYEQYF. The DNA of the CDR3 is TGTGCCAGCAGTTCCCCCTACGAGCAGTACTTC.

This clonotype occurred many times. The chain couples TRBV12-3 or TRBV12-4 to TRBJ2-1; D is unresolved. The CDR3 spans 12 residues. Trimming removed 1 base from V and 7 bases from J, with 5 bases in between. CDR3 coding DNA: TGTGCCAGCAGTTTAGGGCCGAATGAGCAGTTCTTC. It translates to CASSLGPNEQFF.

This chain uses TRBV21-1 with TRBJ1-5; TRBD1 is taken as the D call from the table, unchecked against the DNA. TRBV21-1 is termed a pseudogene. The CDR3 loop spans 14 amino acids. The CDR3 is CASSRTGVGQPQHF. CDR3 nucleotide sequence: TGTGCCAGCAGCAGGACAGGGGTAGGTCAGCCCCAGCATTTT.